The 25 T cell receptor beta chains below all came from one sample that was sequenced in a study of monozygotic twins with inflammatory bowel disease (dated by TCRdb to the late 2010s). Library preparation was by 5' RACE. Reads for this sample came from an Illumina HiSeq 2500. TCRdb reprocessed the reads, and each CDR3 protein sequence is entered once, without DNA. Per the sample table, the count is 120,000 to 150,000 distinct CDR3 sequences. The ten largest make up 2% to 3% of the sample. Material for sequencing was blood. The receptor set was obtained from a human donor with ulcerative colitis or Crohn's disease, or a healthy co-twin of an affected twin (not recorded which).

The V gene is TRBV29-1, the J gene TRBJ2-2; TCRdb names TRBD2, which stays unverified in the absence of DNA. CDR3 size: 15 residues. The germline CDR1 and CDR2 sequences are SQVTM and ANQGSEA. The CDR3: CSVEDPRGTTGELFF.

This chain joins TRBV15 and TRBJ2-5; TCRdb lists TRBD2, though no DNA is available to test this call. This CDR3 region has 16 residues. The germline V gene has CDR1 LNHNV and CDR2 YYDKDF (reference sequence). CDR3: CATSTPGGLPQETQYF.

J is TRBJ1-4 and V is TRBV5-1; the D call from TCRdb, TRBD1, cannot be confirmed without DNA. Germline V gene lookup returns CDR1 SGHRS and CDR2 YFSETQ. The CDR3 is made up of 15 amino acids. The chain's CDR3 is CASFASGTGPEKLFF.

This chain uses TRBV5-4 with TRBJ2-7; the D call from TCRdb, TRBD2, cannot be confirmed without DNA. Germline CDR1 is SGHNT and CDR2 is YYREEE (reference sequence). The CDR3 runs to 16 residues. The CDR3: CASSLGAGTISYEQYF.

The chain's CDR3 is CASSFSGKETQYF. This sequence joins TRBV5-6 and TRBJ2-5. The germline V gene has CDR1 SGHDT and CDR2 YYEEEE. CDR3 length: 13 amino acids.

The gene calls are TRBV29-1 and TRBJ2-7; no DNA is available, so the TRBD1 call from TCRdb remains unchecked. Germline CDR1 and CDR2: SQVTM and ANQGSEA. The CDR3 sequence is 12 residues long. The CDR3 sequence: CSVVEGTYEQYF.

CDR3 residues: CASRRTSGGEETQYF. The V gene is TRBV12-3 or TRBV12-4, the J gene TRBJ2-5; no DNA is available, so the TRBD2 call from TCRdb remains unchecked. There are 15 residues in the CDR3.

The chain employs TRBV5-1 and TRBJ1-6. Germline CDR1 is SGHRS and CDR2 is YFSETQ. There are 15 residues in the CDR3. The CDR3 protein is CASSLEGAPNSPLHF. Variable domain in full (rest from reference TRBV5-1 and TRBJ1-6): KAGVTQTPRYLIKTRGQQVTLSCSPISGHRSVSWYQQTPGQGLQFLFEYFSETQRNKGNFPGRFSGRQFSNSRSEMNVSTLELGDSALYLCASSLEGAPNSPLHFGNGTRLTVT.

CDR3 region: CASSLVSGGGYNEQFF. The chain has TRBV7-2 and TRBJ2-1; TCRdb returns TRBD2, unconfirmable since there is no DNA. The CDR3 extends over 16 amino acids. Germline V lookup: CDR1 SGHTA, CDR2 FQGNSA.

This clonotype is medium-sized (0.01 to 0.1%) by frequency. The V call is TRBV24-1, the J call TRBJ2-1; TCRdb calls TRBD1, which cannot be checked without DNA. This CDR3 contains 14 residues. Germline CDR1 and CDR2: KGHDR and SFDVKD. The CDR3 region is CATSESGQGGEQFF.

The chain employs TRBV20-1 and TRBJ2-1; there is no DNA to check the TCRdb D call of TRBD2. This CDR3 spans 14 amino acids. Germline values: CDR1 DFQATT, CDR2 SNEGSKA (reference sequence). CDR3 amino acids: CSAQSGGDYNEQFF.

This chain links TRBV6-4 with TRBJ2-1; without DNA, the TCRdb call of TRBD2 cannot be checked. The CDR3 contains 13 residues. CDR1 and CDR2 (germline): MRHNA, SNTAGT. Here the CDR3 reads CASSAAEYNEQFF.

The rearrangement joins TRBV11-1 to TRBJ2-7; TCRdb reports TRBD2, a call that lacks DNA to check it against. The CDR3 is made up of 18 amino acids. Germline CDR1 and CDR2: SGHAT and FQDESV (reference sequence). CDR3: CASSSGLAGGPNAYEQYF.

The chain uses TRBV19 and TRBJ2-7; lacking DNA, the TRBD1 call made by TCRdb goes unchecked. Germline V CDR1 and CDR2: LNHDA, SQIVND (reference sequence). This CDR3 spans 15 amino acids. The CDR3 loop reads CASSQHRDIYYEQYF. Full variable domain (remainder filled in from reference TRBV19 and TRBJ2-7): DGGITQSPKYLFRKEGQNVTLSCEQNLNHDAMYWYRQDPGQGLRLIYYSQIVNDFQKGDIAEGYSVSREKKESFPLTVTSAQKNPTAFYLCASSQHRDIYYEQYFGPGTRLTVT.

This sequence joins TRBV6-1 and TRBJ2-5. This CDR3 spans 13 amino acids. Germline V gene sequence: CDR1 MNHNS, CDR2 SASEGT. The CDR3: CASSDQLRETQYF.

V usage is TRBV20-1 and J usage is TRBJ1-2. This CDR3 has 13 residues. CDR1 and CDR2 (germline): DFQATT, SNEGSKA (reference sequence). The CDR3 here is CSARQGGYYGYTF.

This chain uses TRBV29-1 with TRBJ2-2; there is no DNA to check the TCRdb D call of TRBD1. This CDR3 comprises 14 residues. Germline CDR1 and CDR2: SQVTM and ANQGSEA. The CDR3 sequence is CSVGDKSNTGELFF.

The V gene is TRBV5-1, the J gene TRBJ2-3; TCRdb outputs TRBD2, but without DNA this stays unchecked. This CDR3 is built from 18 residues. Germline CDR1 and CDR2: SGHRS and YFSETQ. The CDR3 spells CASSRRTSGSRSTDTQYF.

The chain carries TRBV5-1 and TRBJ1-4; TCRdb's D call, TRBD1, is unchecked because there is no DNA. Germline V CDR1 and CDR2: SGHRS, YFSETQ. The CDR3 is made up of 12 amino acids. This CDR3 reads CASSLRVEKLFF. The full variable domain, its missing parts supplied by reference TRBV5-1 and TRBJ1-4, is KAGVTQTPRYLIKTRGQQVTLSCSPISGHRSVSWYQQTPGQGLQFLFEYFSETQRNKGNFPGRFSGRQFSNSRSEMNVSTLELGDSALYLCASSLRVEKLFFGSGTQLSVL.

V and J are TRBV20-1 and TRBJ2-7; TCRdb reports TRBD1, a call that lacks DNA to check it against. Germline CDR1 reads DFQATT; CDR2 reads SNEGSKA (reference sequence). The CDR3 runs 17 residues. This CDR3 reads CSASGQIPSPWNYEQYF.

The chain combines TRBV5-1 with TRBJ1-6. Germline V gene sequence: CDR1 SGHRS, CDR2 YFSETQ. This CDR3 comprises 12 residues. The CDR3 sequence is CASSRANSPLHF. The whole variable domain, filled in from reference TRBV5-1 and TRBJ1-6, reads KAGVTQTPRYLIKTRGQQVTLSCSPISGHRSVSWYQQTPGQGLQFLFEYFSETQRNKGNFPGRFSGRQFSNSRSEMNVSTLELGDSALYLCASSRANSPLHFGNGTRLTVT.

The chain couples TRBV12-3 or TRBV12-4 to TRBJ2-1; TCRdb's assignment of TRBD2 cannot be checked, as there is no DNA. The CDR3 runs to 14 residues. CDR3 amino acids: CASTSGGAHNEQFF.

The chain couples TRBV4-2 to TRBJ1-6; the D call of TRBD1 rests on TCRdb alone, since no DNA is present to check it. The CDR3 is made up of 18 amino acids. Germline-derived CDR1 and CDR2 are LGHNA and YNFKEQ. The CDR3 region is CASSHGQRTLTYNSPLHF.

The chain employs TRBV5-1 and TRBJ2-1; the D call from TCRdb, TRBD2, cannot be confirmed without DNA. The CDR3 spans 13 residues. Germline V gives CDR1 SGHRS, CDR2 YFSETQ. This CDR3 reads CASSPASYNEQFF.

The chain has TRBV4-2 and TRBJ1-3. The CDR3 is made up of 16 amino acids. CDR1 LGHNA and CDR2 YNFKEQ come from the germline V gene. The CDR3: CASSQNSLSSGNTIYF.